One sample yielded the 7 T cell receptor beta chains listed below, sequenced in a study of vaccination and CD4 T cells after COVID-19. Treatment defined: approximately 9-day PBMC culture with coronavirus spike peptide pools or control peptides (ViraFEST assay). Their antigens are not known. An Oncomine TCR Beta short-read assay was used to sequence the DNA from cultured CD4+ T cells. TCRdb independently ran MiXCR on the PCR reads; one entry per CDR3 protein. The sample holds about 14,000 distinct CDR3 sequences, roughly 51% seen once. The material was CD4+ T cells from blood, cultured in vitro, obtained before SARS-CoV-2 vaccination. The receptors originated from a human donor who had recovered from COVID-19.

This clonotype was counted a few times. This sequence joins TRBV2 and TRBJ2-7; D is undetermined. The V gene's germline CDR1 is SNHLY and CDR2 FYNNEI. CDR3 length: 14 residues. Trimming left V 5 bases short and J 0 bases short, with 11 bases between. In DNA form, the CDR3 reads TGTGCCAGCAGTCCCCGCCTCAGCTCCTACGAGCAGTACTTC. It codes for CASSPRLSSYEQYF.

This rearrangement joins TRBV20-1 to TRBJ1-1; D gene unclear. The V gene lost 3 bases and the J gene lost 1 base, with 6 bases spanning the gap. This CDR3 region has 12 residues. Germline CDR1 is DFQATT and CDR2 is SNEGSKA (reference sequence). The CDR3 loop reads CSASRTNTEAFF. The CDR3 DNA follows: TGCAGTGCTAGTCGTACGAACACTGAAGCTTTCTTT.

This sequence joins TRBV7-2 and TRBJ2-1; D is perhaps TRBD1 or TRBD2 (6 bases each). In germline, CDR1 is SGHTA, CDR2 FQGNSA. This CDR3 has 15 residues. The V and J ends lost 6 bases and 1 base respectively, with 13 bases between them. The CDR3 coding sequence is TGTGCCAGCAGGATACAGGGACTTTCCTACAATGAGCAGTTCTTC. Translating it yields CASRIQGLSYNEQFF. The full variable domain, its missing parts supplied by reference TRBV7-2 and TRBJ2-1, is GAGVSQSPSNKVTEKGKDVELRCDPISGHTALYWYRQSLGQGLEFLIYFQGNSAPDKSGLPSDRFSAERTGGSVSTLTIQRTQQEDSAVYLCASRIQGLSYNEQFFGPGTRLTVL.

This chain uses TRBV6-1 with TRBJ2-1, with 11 positions matching TRBD2. V lost 5 bases to trimming and J lost 6 bases; unmatched junction nucleotides: 6. CDR3 length: 15 residues. Germline loops: CDR1 MNHNS, CDR2 SASEGT. In nucleotides, the CDR3 is TGTGCCAGCAGTATACTAGCGGGGGTCTTCAATGAGCAGTTCTTC. Translated, it gives CASSILAGVFNEQFF.

This clonotype showed up just once. The chain is built from TRBV19 and TRBJ2-5; 11 bases match TRBD1. Germline lookup yields CDR1 LNHDA and CDR2 SQIVND (reference sequence). Trimming cost V 1 base and J 4 bases; bases outside gene matches: 2. This CDR3 has 15 residues. The CDR3, as DNA: TGTGCCAGTAGTATAGGGACAGGGGGCGTAGAGACCCAGTACTTC. Its translation: CASSIGTGGVETQYF.

This chain connects TRBV20-1 to TRBJ1-5; D ambiguous. The germline V gene encodes CDR1 DFQATT and CDR2 SNEGSKA (reference sequence). The CDR3 is made up of 16 amino acids. V gave up 5 bases and J gave up 0 bases, with 17 bases separating them. The CDR3 spells CSAARVDLYSNQPQHF. The DNA of the CDR3 is TGCAGTGCTGCCCGGGTCGACCTTTATAGCAATCAGCCCCAGCATTTT.

This clonotype is a singleton in its sample. The chain carries TRBV7-9 and TRBJ2-5; 9 bases agree with TRBD2. This CDR3 is built from 16 residues. Germline V gene data show CDR1 as SEHNR and CDR2 as FQNEAQ (reference sequence). The V and J ends lost 2 bases and 5 bases, in that order; junction bases with no gene match: 9. The CDR3 spells CASSLKGLAVRETQYF. Written as DNA, the CDR3 is TGTGCCAGCAGCTTAAAGGGACTAGCCGTAAGGGAGACCCAGTACTTC.